Sequencing of this TCR beta chain was carried out in a study of blood T cell repertoires in COVID-19. The wider study: Spain, Italy and the United States supplied samples that represented acute and convalescent COVID-19. T cells, B-cell-depleted T cells, or PBMCs supplied cDNA or gDNA.

This clone showed up just once. V shed 2 bases, J shed 4 bases, and the junction held 6 bases outside the gene matches. CDR1 SGHRS and CDR2 YFSETQ come from the germline V gene. The CDR3 is made up of 16 amino acids. During active infection, Seattle patients enrolled and were then monitored through disease. Per the authors' pipeline: Reference gene primer amplification gave estimated nucleated cell counts. Profiling relied on immunoSEQ multiplex PCR, and the TCRdb table lists in-frame clones only, not all of them. V and J calls and clone size are those listed in that table; D and trimming were worked out from the DNA. The sample lists roughly 130,000 clones; around 90% were seen once.

The chain carries TRBV5-1 and TRBJ2-3, with 11 positions matching TRBD2. The sample taken for sequencing was peripheral blood. This receptor was obtained from a man in his 60s with COVID-19, enrolled during active disease. In DNA form, the CDR3 reads TGCGCCAGCAGCTTATCAACTAGCGGGAGCCCAGATACGCAGTATTTT. Translating it yields CASSLSTSGSPDTQYF.